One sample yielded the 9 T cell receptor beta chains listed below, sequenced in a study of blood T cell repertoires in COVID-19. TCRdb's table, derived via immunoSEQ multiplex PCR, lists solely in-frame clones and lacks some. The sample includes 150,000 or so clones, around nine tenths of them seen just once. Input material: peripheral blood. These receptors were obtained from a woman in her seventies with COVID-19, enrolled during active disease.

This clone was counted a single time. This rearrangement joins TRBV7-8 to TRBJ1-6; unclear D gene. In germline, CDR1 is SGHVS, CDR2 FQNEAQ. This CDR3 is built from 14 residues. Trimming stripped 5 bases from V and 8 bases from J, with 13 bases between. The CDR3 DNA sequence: TGTGCCAGCAGCCCCGGGGAGGGCTATTCACCCCTCCACTTT. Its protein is CASSPGEGYSPLHF.

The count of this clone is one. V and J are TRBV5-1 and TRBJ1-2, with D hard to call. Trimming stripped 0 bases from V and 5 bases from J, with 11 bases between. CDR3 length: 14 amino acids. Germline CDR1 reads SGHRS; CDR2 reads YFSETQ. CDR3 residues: CASSLEGDDYGYTF. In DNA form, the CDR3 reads TGCGCCAGCAGCTTGGAAGGAGACGATTATGGCTACACCTTC.

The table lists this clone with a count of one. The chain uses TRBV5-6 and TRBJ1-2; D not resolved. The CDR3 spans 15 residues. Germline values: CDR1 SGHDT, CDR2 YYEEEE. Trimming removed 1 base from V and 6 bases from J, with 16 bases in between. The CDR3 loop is CASSLPTTAGDGYTF. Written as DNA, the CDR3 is TGTGCCAGCAGCTTGCCGACTACAGCCGGGGATGGCTACACCTTC.

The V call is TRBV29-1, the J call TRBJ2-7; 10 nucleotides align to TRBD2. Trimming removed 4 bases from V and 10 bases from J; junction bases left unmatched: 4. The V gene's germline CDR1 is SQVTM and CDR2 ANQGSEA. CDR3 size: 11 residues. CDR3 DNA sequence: TGCAGCGTTGCGGCTAGCGGGGGCCAGTACTTC. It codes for CSVAASGGQYF.

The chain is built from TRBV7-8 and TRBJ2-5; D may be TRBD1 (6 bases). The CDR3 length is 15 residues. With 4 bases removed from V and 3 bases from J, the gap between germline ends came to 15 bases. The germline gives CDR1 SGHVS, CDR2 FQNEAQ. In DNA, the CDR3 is TGTGCCAGCAGCTCCAGTTCAGGGGTCAAAGAGACCCAGTACTTC. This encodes CASSSSSGVKETQYF.

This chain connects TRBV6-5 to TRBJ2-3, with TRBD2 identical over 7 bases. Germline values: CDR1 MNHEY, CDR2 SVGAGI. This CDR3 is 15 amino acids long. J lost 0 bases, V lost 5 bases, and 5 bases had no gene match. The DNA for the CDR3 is TGTGCCAGCAGTCCCGGCGGGAGAAGCACAGATACGCAGTATTTT. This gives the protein CASSPGGRSTDTQYF.

The CDR3 reads CASSLGQGRNYGYTF. Here the CDR3 DNA reads TGTGCCAGCAGCTTGGGACAGGGCAGAAACTATGGCTACACCTTC. V and J are TRBV7-2 and TRBJ1-2; TRBD1 matches at 9 bases. V shed 3 bases, J shed 2 bases, and the junction held 4 bases outside the gene matches. Germline V gene data show CDR1 as SGHTA and CDR2 as FQGNSA. The CDR3 sequence is 15 residues long.

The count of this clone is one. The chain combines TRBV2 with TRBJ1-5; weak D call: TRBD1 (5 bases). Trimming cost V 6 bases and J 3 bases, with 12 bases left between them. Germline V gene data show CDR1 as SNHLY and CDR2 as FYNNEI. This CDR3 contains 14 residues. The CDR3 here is CASSGRDPNQPQHF. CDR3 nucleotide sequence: TGTGCCAGCAGCGGCAGGGATCCCAATCAGCCCCAGCATTTT.

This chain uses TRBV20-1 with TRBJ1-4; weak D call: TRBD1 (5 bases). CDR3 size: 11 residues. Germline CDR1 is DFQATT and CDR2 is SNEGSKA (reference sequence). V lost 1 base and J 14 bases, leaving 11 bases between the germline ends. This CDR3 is CSARGSRALFF. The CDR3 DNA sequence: TGCAGTGCTAGAGGTAGCAGGGCTCTGTTTTTT.